This note documents a single T cell receptor beta chain sequence. Its antigen is still unknown. Given a much more abundant clone one base away, this may be a read error. Without the conserved terminal phenylalanine or tryptophan, this CDR3 likely stems from a read error. These data come from a study of post-analysis software for immune sequencing data. Germline lookup yields CDR1 DFQATT and CDR2 SNEGSKA (reference sequence). The CDR3 runs 14 residues. V was shortened by 3 bases and J by 4 bases, with 13 bases between the two germline ends. Unique molecular identifiers tagged the TCR beta cDNA libraries. One entry per CDR3 protein results from TCRdb running MiXCR on the PCR reads. The table lists under 200,000 distinct CDR3 sequences, approximately 30% of them singletons, with around 3.2% in the top ten. Study findings and constraints: Relative to controls, patients had 4 or 5 TRBV segments at higher frequency, with TRBV5-6, TRBV5-1 and TRBV20-1 among these. Controls' normalized Chao1 diversity significantly exceeded that of multiple sclerosis patients.

V is TRBV20-1 and J is TRBJ2-1; tentatively, D is TRBD1 or TRBD2 (6 bases each). The clonotype comes from a girl aged 2 to 17 with multiple sclerosis. Sequencing was done on a sample of blood. The CDR3 DNA follows: TGCAGTGCTAGTGGGGGGACACTATACAATGAGCAGTTCTTA. It encodes CSASGGTLYNEQFL.